This is a list of T cell receptor beta chains from one sample in a study of CD8+ T cells in alopecia areata. This table comes from immunoSEQ multiplex PCR, and its TCRdb copy is limited to in-frame clones, with some not included. Among under 300,000 clones listed, about 60% were seen once. The sample in question was CD4+ T cells sorted from blood, obtained around week 53, from a patient treated with tofacitinib. Receptor source: a human donor with alopecia areata. Each CDR3 is given with its conserved first and last residue. The D gene is left open where the match is weak. Clone sizes are given selectively: once, few, many, or a class where the clone is expanded.

size: few
V: TRBV14
J: TRBJ2-3
D: NA
CDR3: CASSQARFEDTQYF
DNA: TGTGCCAGCAGCCAAGCAAGATTTGAAGATACGCAGTATTTT

size: NA
V: TRBV30
J: TRBJ1-6
D: NA
CDR3: CAWSVRGSSSPLHF
DNA: TGTGCCTGGAGTGTGAGGGGTTCCAGTTCACCCCTCCACTTT

size: NA
V: TRBV4-2
J: TRBJ1-2
D: NA
CDR3: CASSLGDNYGYTF
DNA: TGTGCCAGCAGCCTAGGGGACAACTATGGCTACACCTTC

size: NA
V: TRBV11-2
J: TRBJ2-2
D: TRBD2
CDR3: CASSQGEASGRLNTGELFF
DNA: TGTGCCAGCAGCCAAGGAGAGGCTAGCGGGAGACTGAACACCGGGGAGCTGTTTTTT

size: NA
V: TRBV5-6
J: TRBJ1-1
D: NA
CDR3: CASSLIDTLRTEAFF
DNA: TGTGCCAGCAGCTTGATCGACACCCTCCGGACTGAAGCTTTCTTT

size: NA
V: TRBV13
J: TRBJ2-3
D: TRBD2
CDR3: CASSFIQRGGTNTQYF
DNA: TGTGCCAGCAGCTTTATCCAGCGGGGGGGCACGAATACGCAGTATTTT

size: NA
V: TRBV10-3
J: TRBJ2-7
D: NA
CDR3: CAISDTDSADEQYF
DNA: TGTGCCATCAGTGATACCGACTCCGCGGACGAGCAGTACTTC

size: NA
V: TRBV27
J: TRBJ2-2
D: NA
CDR3: CASRWAGELFF
DNA: TGTGCCAGCAGGTGGGCCGGGGAGCTGTTTTTT

size: NA
V: TRBV30
J: TRBJ2-5
D: NA
CDR3: CAWALTQETQYF
DNA: TGTGCCTGGGCCCTAACCCAAGAGACCCAGTACTTC

size: NA
V: TRBV2
J: TRBJ2-7
D: NA
CDR3: CASSVKPNSEQYF
DNA: TGTGCCAGCAGTGTCAAACCGAACTCCGAGCAGTACTTC

size: NA
V: TRBV5-1
J: TRBJ1-5
D: NA
CDR3: CASSLDPVNQPQHF
DNA: TGCGCCAGCAGCTTGGATCCTGTCAATCAGCCCCAGCATTTT

size: NA
V: TRBV5-6
J: TRBJ2-5
D: NA
CDR3: CASSLAWQLQETQYF
DNA: TGTGCCAGCAGCTTGGCTTGGCAGTTACAAGAGACCCAGTACTTC

size: NA
V: TRBV5-1
J: TRBJ1-2
D: TRBD1
CDR3: CASSGDRVGYTF
DNA: TGCGCCAGCAGCGGGGACAGGGTTGGCTACACCTTC

size: NA
V: TRBV29-1
J: TRBJ2-1
D: TRBD2
CDR3: CSVQRGGLVEQFF
DNA: TGCAGCGTTCAGCGGGGGGGCTTGGTTGAGCAGTTCTTC

size: few
V: TRBV5-1
J: TRBJ2-3
D: NA
CDR3: CASSLFGTLKDDTQYF
DNA: TGCGCCAGCAGCTTGTTCGGGACCCTTAAGGATGATACGCAGTATTTT

size: NA
V: TRBV15
J: TRBJ2-2
D: NA
CDR3: CATTRMGLTENTGELFF
DNA: TGTGCCACCACCCGGATGGGGTTGACAGAAAACACCGGGGAGCTGTTTTTT

size: few
V: TRBV4-3
J: TRBJ2-1
D: NA
CDR3: CASSQDLVYEQFF
DNA: TGCGCCAGCAGCCAAGATCTCGTCTATGAGCAGTTCTTC

size: few
V: TRBV6-5
J: TRBJ1-2
D: NA
CDR3: CASSYIQTGHGYTF
DNA: TGTGCCAGCAGTTATATCCAGACAGGACATGGCTACACCTTC

size: NA
V: TRBV11-2
J: TRBJ1-6
D: NA
CDR3: CASSNGRGRTNSPLHF
DNA: TGTGCCAGCAGTAATGGGCGGGGCAGGACAAATTCACCCCTCCACTTT

size: NA
V: TRBV5-1
J: TRBJ2-3
D: TRBD2
CDR3: CASSLAGGYTDTQYF
DNA: TGCGCCAGCAGCTTAGCGGGGGGCTACACAGATACGCAGTATTTT

size: once
V: TRBV18
J: TRBJ2-5
D: NA
CDR3: CASSPSGGPKTQYF
DNA: TGTGCCAGCTCACCCTCCGGGGGCCCGAAGACCCAGTACTTC

size: NA
V: TRBV6-1
J: TRBJ2-5
D: TRBD2
CDR3: CASSEVNSAGALRKTQYF
DNA: TGTGCCAGCAGTGAAGTGAACTCAGCGGGGGCCCTCAGGAAGACCCAGTACTTC

size: NA
V: TRBV6-1
J: TRBJ1-1
D: NA
CDR3: CASRRHRNTEAFF
DNA: TGTGCCAGCAGAAGACACCGGAACACTGAAGCTTTCTTT

size: NA
V: TRBV19
J: TRBJ1-2
D: TRBD1
CDR3: CASGQGAANYGYTF
DNA: TGTGCCAGCGGACAGGGGGCAGCGAACTATGGCTACACCTTC

size: NA
V: TRBV6-5
J: TRBJ1-6
D: TRBD1
CDR3: CASSPGQGNSPLHF
DNA: TGTGCCAGCAGCCCCGGACAGGGTAATTCACCCCTCCACTTT

size: few
V: TRBV29-1
J: TRBJ2-3
D: TRBD2
CDR3: CSVAVSGGTDTQYF
DNA: TGCAGCGTTGCGGTTAGCGGGGGCACAGATACGCAGTATTTT

size: once
V: TRBV7-2
J: TRBJ2-5
D: TRBD1
CDR3: CASSFDRGQETQYF
DNA: TGTGCCAGCAGCTTTGACAGGGGCCAAGAGACCCAGTACTTC

size: few
V: TRBV21-1
J: TRBJ2-7
D: NA
CDR3: CASSIAEGTPQSYEQYF
DNA: TGTGCCAGCAGCATAGCCGAGGGGACACCCCAATCCTACGAGCAGTACTTC

size: NA
V: TRBV7-3
J: TRBJ2-3
D: NA
CDR3: CASSLAVQGGTDTQYF
DNA: TGTGCCAGCAGCTTAGCGGTGCAGGGAGGCACAGATACGCAGTATTTT

size: NA
V: TRBV2
J: TRBJ2-3
D: TRBD1
CDR3: CASSAGQGTQYF
DNA: TGTGCCAGCAGTGCCGGACAGGGAACCCAGTATTTT

size: NA
V: TRBV29-1
J: TRBJ1-5
D: NA
CDR3: CSVYEGGNQPQHF
DNA: TGCAGCGTCTACGAGGGTGGCAATCAGCCCCAGCATTTT

size: few
V: TRBV29-1
J: TRBJ1-2
D: NA
CDR3: CSVLAGSRRVYGYTF
DNA: TGCAGCGTCCTCGCCGGGAGTAGGAGGGTCTATGGCTACACCTTC

size: NA
V: TRBV29-1
J: TRBJ1-3
D: NA
CDR3: CSVEDRNHGNTIYF
DNA: TGCAGCGTTGAAGATCGTAATCACGGAAACACCATATATTTT